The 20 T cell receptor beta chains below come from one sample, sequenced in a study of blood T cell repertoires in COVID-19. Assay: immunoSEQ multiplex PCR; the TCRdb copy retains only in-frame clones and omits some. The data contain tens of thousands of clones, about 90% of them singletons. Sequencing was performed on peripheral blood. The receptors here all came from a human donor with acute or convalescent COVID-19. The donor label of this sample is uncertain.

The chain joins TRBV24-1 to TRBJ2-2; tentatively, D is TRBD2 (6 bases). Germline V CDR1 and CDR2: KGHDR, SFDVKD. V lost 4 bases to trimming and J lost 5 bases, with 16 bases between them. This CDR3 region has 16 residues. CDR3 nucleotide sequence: TGTGCCACCAGTGACACGGGAGTGAGGAGAACCGGGGAGCTGTTTTTT. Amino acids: CATSDTGVRRTGELFF.

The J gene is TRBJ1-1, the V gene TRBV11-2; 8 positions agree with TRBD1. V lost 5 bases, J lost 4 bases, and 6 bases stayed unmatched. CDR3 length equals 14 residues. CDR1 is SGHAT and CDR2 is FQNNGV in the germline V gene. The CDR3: CASSPGGAVTEAFF. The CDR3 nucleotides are TGTGCCAGCAGCCCAGGGGGCGCGGTCACTGAAGCTTTCTTT.

CDR3 protein: CASSSTGKQETQYF. For the CDR3, the DNA is TGTGCCAGCAGCAGTACAGGGAAACAAGAGACCCAGTACTTC. The rearrangement uses TRBV5-4 and TRBJ2-5; possible D gene TRBD1, 6 bases. The CDR3 loop spans 14 amino acids. The germline V gene encodes CDR1 SGHNT and CDR2 YYREEE (reference sequence). V was trimmed by 4 bases and J by 2 bases, leaving 12 bases between them.

The CDR3 here is CASSKGGADTQYF. DNA for the CDR3: TGTGCCAGTAGTAAGGGGGGGGCAGATACGCAGTATTTT. This sequence joins TRBV19 and TRBJ2-3; possibly TRBD2 for D (7 bases). Germline values: CDR1 LNHDA, CDR2 SQIVND (reference sequence). The CDR3 contains 13 residues. The V gene lost 4 bases and the J gene lost 4 bases, with 9 bases spanning the gap. The complete variable domain, with remaining parts taken from reference TRBV19 and TRBJ2-3, reads DGGITQSPKYLFRKEGQNVTLSCEQNLNHDAMYWYRQDPGQGLRLIYYSQIVNDFQKGDIAEGYSVSREKKESFPLTVTSAQKNPTAFYLCASSKGGADTQYFGPGTRLTVL.

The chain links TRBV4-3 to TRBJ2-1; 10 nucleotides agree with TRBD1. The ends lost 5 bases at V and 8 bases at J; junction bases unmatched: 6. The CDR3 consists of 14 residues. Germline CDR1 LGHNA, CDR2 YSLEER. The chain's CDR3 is CASSAGTGDDEQFF. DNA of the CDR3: TGCGCCAGCAGCGCCGGGACAGGGGACGATGAGCAGTTCTTC.

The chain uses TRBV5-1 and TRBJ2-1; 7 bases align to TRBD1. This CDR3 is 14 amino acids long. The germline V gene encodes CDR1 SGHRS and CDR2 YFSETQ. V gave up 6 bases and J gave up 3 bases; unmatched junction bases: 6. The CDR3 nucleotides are TGCGCCAGCACCGAGGGGACAGTCTACAATGAGCAGTTCTTC. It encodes CASTEGTVYNEQFF.

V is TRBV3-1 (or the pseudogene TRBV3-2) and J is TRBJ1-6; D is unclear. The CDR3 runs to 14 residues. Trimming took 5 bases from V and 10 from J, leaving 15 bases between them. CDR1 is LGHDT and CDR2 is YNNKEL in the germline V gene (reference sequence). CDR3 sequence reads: CASSLTLRNSPLHF. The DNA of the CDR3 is TGTGCCAGCAGCTTGACACTCCGTAACTCACCCCTCCACTTT.

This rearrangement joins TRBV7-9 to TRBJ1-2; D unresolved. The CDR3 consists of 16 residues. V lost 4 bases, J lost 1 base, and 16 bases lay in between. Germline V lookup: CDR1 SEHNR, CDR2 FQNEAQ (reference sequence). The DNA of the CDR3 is TGTGCCAGCAGCTCGCGATCACGGGGAATTAACTATGGCTACACCTTC. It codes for CASSSRSRGINYGYTF.

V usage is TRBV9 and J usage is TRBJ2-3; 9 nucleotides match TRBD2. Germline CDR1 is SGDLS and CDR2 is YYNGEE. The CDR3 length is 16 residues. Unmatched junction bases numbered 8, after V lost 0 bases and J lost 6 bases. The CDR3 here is CASSVGWGLAADTQYF. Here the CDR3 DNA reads TGTGCCAGCAGCGTAGGCTGGGGACTAGCTGCGGATACGCAGTATTTT.

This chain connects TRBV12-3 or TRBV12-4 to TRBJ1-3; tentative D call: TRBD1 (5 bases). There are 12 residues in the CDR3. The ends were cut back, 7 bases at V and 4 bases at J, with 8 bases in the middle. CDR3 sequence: CASNRPGNTIYF. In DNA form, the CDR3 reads TGTGCCAGCAACAGGCCAGGAAACACCATATATTTT.

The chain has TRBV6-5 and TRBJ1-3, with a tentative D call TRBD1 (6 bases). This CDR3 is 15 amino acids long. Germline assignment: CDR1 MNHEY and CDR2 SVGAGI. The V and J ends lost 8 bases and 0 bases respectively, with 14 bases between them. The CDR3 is CASFRTEYSGNTIYF. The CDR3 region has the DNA TGTGCCAGCTTCAGGACAGAATACTCTGGAAACACCATATATTTT.

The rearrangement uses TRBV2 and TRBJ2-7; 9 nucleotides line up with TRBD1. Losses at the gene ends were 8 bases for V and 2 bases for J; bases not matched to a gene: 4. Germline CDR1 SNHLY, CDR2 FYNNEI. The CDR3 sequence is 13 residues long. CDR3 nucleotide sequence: TGTGCCAGCGGGGGACAGGGTGCCTACGAGCAGTACTTC. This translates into CASGGQGAYEQYF.

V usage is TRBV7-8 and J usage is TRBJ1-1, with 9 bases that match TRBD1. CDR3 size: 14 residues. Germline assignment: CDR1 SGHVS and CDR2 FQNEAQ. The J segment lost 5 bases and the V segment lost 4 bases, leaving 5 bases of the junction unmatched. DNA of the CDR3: TGTGCCAGCAGCTACGACAGGGGGTTAACTGAAGCTTTCTTT. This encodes CASSYDRGLTEAFF.

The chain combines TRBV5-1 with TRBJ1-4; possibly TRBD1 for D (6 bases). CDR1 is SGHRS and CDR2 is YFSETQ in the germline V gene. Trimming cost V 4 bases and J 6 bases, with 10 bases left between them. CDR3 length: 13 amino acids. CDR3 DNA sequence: TGCGCCAGCAGCCCCGGGACATATGAAAAACTGTTTTTT. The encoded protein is CASSPGTYEKLFF.

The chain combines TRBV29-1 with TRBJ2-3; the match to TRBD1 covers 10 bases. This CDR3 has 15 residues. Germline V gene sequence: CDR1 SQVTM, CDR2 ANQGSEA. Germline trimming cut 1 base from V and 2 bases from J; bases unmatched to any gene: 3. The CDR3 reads CSVEGTGGDTDTQYF. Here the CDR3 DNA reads TGCAGCGTTGAAGGGACAGGGGGGGACACAGATACGCAGTATTTT.

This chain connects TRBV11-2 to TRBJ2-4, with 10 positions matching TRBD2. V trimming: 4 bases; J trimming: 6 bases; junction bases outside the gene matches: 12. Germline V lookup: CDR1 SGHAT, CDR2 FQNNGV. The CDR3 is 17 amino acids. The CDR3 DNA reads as TGTGCCAGCAGCTCCATACAAAGCGGGGGGGCAATAAACATTCAGTACTTC. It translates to CASSSIQSGGAINIQYF.

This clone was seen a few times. The CDR3 DNA reads as TGTGCCAGCAGTTTACCCGGGACAGGGGTTCGGCCCCAGCATTTT. It encodes CASSLPGTGVRPQHF. The rearrangement links TRBV28 to TRBJ1-5, with 10 bases identical to TRBD1. Germline values: CDR1 MDHEN, CDR2 SYDVKM. The CDR3 extends over 15 amino acids. V shed 2 bases, J shed 9 bases, and the junction held 7 bases outside the gene matches.

This CDR3 is CASSFPGDGYTF. CDR3 sequence (DNA): TGTGCCAGCAGCTTCCCAGGGGACGGCTACACCTTC. The chain carries TRBV7-2 and TRBJ1-2; maybe TRBD1 (6 bases). Deletions cut 3 bases from V and 8 bases from J, with 10 bases between. The CDR3 is 12 residues long. Germline CDR1 and CDR2: SGHTA and FQGNSA. Based on the CDR3 plus reference TRBV7-2 and TRBJ1-2, the full variable domain is GAGVSQSPSNKVTEKGKDVELRCDPISGHTALYWYRQSLGQGLEFLIYFQGNSAPDKSGLPSDRFSAERTGGSVSTLTIQRTQQEDSAVYLCASSFPGDGYTFGSGTRLTVV.

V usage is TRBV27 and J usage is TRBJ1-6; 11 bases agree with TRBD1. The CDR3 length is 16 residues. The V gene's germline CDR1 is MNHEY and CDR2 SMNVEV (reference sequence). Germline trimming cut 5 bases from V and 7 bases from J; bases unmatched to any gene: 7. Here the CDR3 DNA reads TGTGCCAGCAGTCCAGGACAGGGGGCTTGGAATTCACCCCTCCACTTT. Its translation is CASSPGQGAWNSPLHF.

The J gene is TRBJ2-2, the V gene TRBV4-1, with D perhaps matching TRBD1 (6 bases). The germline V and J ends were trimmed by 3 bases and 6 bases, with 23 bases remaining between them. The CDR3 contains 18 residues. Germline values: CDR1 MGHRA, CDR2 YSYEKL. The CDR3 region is CASSHYNLDRYRAGELFF. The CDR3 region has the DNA TGCGCCAGCAGCCACTACAATCTCGACAGGTATAGAGCCGGGGAGCTGTTTTTT.